Sequencing of this T cell receptor (beta chain) was carried out in a study of shared clonotypes between healthy human individuals. Terminally differentiated effector memory CD45RA+ cells were excluded by CCR7 positive selection of CD45RO-negative cells. Per the germline V gene, CDR1 is GTSNPN and CDR2 is SVGIG (reference sequence). The CDR3 extends over 12 amino acids. V lost 8 bases and J lost 2, with 11 bases in between. Measured with immunoSEQ multiplex PCR; TCRdb has only the in-frame clones, and not every one. The data contain millions of clones, approximately 94% of them singletons. Sequenced material: naive CD8+ T cells sorted from blood. This rearrangement joins TRBV30 to TRBJ2-3; D call uncertain. The receptor comes from a man between 18 and 29 years old in good health. This CDR3 is CAGNILTDTQYF. In DNA form, the CDR3 reads TGTGCCGGCAACATTCTCACAGATACGCAGTATTTT.